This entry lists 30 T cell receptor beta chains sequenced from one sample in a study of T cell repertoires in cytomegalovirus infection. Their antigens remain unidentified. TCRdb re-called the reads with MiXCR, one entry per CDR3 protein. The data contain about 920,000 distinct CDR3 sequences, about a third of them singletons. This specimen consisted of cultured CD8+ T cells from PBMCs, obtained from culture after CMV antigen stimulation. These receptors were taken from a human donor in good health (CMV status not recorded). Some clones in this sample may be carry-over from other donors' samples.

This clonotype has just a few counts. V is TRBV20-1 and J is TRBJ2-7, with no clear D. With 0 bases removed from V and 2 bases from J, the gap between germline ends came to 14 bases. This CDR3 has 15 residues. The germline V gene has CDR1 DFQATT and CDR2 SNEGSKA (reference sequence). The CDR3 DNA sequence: TGCAGTGCTAGAGATAGGAATGGCCCTACCTACGAGCAGTACTTC. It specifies CSARDRNGPTYEQYF.

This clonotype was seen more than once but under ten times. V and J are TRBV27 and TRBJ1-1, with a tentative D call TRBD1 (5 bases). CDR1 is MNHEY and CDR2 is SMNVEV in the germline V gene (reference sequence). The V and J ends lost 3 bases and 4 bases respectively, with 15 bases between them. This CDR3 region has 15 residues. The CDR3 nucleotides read TGTGCCAGCAGTTTGGTGGGGGTTTGGATCACTGAAGCTTTCTTT. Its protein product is CASSLVGVWITEAFF.

CDR3 in amino acids: CSAADYTEAFF. In DNA form, the CDR3 reads TGCAGTGCTGCTGATTACACTGAAGCTTTCTTT. The V and J genes are TRBV20-1 and TRBJ1-1; D gene unclear. With 5 bases removed from V and 3 bases from J, the gap between germline ends came to 7 bases. Germline CDR1 and CDR2: DFQATT and SNEGSKA (reference sequence). This CDR3 comprises 11 residues.

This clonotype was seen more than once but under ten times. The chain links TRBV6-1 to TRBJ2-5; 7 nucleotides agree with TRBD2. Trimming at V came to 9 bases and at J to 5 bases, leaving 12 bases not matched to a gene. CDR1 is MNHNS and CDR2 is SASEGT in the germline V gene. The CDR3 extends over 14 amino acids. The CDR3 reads CASSNSPGRETQYF. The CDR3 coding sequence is TGTGCCAGTTCAAACAGCCCCGGGAGGGAGACCCAGTACTTC.

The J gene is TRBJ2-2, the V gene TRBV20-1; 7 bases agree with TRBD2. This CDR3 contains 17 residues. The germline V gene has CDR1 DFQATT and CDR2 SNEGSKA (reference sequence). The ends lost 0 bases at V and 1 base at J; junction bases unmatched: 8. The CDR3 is CSARDRASGLNTGELFF. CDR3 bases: TGCAGTGCTAGAGATCGCGCTAGCGGATTGAACACCGGGGAGCTGTTTTTT.

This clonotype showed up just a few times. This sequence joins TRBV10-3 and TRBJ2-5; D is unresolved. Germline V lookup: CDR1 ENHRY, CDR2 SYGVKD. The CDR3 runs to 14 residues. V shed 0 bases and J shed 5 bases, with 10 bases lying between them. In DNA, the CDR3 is TGTGCCATCAGTGAGTCAGAAGGCAGGGAGACCCAGTACTTC. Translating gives CAISESEGRETQYF.

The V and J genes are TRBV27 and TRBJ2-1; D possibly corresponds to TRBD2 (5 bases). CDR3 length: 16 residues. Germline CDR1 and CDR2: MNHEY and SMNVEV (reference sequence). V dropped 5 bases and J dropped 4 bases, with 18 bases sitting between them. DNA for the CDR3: TGTGCCAGCAGTGCGCGGGTCCCCTCCTCTTACAATGAGCAGTTCTTC. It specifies CASSARVPSSYNEQFF.

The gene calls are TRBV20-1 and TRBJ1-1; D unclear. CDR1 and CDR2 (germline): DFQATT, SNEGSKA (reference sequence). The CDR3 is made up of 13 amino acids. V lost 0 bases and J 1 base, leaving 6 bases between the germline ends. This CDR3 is CSARDFRNTEAFF. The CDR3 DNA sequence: TGCAGTGCTAGAGATTTTAGGAACACTGAAGCTTTCTTT.

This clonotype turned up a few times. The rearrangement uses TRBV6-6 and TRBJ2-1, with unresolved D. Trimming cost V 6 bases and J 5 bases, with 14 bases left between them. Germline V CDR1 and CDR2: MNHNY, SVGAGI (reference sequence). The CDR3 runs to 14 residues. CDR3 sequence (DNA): TGTGCCAGCAGGTTGGTGGGCCCCAACAATGAGCAGTTCTTC. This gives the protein CASRLVGPNNEQFF.

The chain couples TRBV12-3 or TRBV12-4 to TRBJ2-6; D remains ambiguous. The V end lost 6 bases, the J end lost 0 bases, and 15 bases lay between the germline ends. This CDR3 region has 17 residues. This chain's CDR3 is CASSPTRRGSGANVLTF. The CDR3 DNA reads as TGTGCCAGCAGCCCTACCCGGAGAGGCTCTGGGGCCAACGTCCTGACTTTC.

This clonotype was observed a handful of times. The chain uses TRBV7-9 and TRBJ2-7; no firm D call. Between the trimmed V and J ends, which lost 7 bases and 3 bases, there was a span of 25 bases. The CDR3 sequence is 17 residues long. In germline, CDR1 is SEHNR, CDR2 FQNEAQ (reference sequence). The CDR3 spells CASTPPTVWIPSYEQYF. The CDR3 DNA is TGTGCCAGCACCCCCCCCACTGTCTGGATTCCAAGCTACGAGCAGTACTTC.

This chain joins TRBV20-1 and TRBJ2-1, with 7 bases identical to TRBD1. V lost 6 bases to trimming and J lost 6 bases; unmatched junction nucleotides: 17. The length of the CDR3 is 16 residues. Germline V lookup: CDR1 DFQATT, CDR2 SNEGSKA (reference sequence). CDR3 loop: CSAQSFTGATGNEQFF. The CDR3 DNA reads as TGCAGTGCCCAATCCTTCACAGGGGCGACGGGCAATGAGCAGTTCTTC.

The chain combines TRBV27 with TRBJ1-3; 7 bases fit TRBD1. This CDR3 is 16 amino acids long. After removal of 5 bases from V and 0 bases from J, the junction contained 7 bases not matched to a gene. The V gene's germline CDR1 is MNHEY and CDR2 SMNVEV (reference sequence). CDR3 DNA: TGTGCCAGCAGTCGTAGGGGGCCCCTCTCTGGAAACACCATATATTTT. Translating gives CASSRRGPLSGNTIYF.

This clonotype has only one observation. The DNA of the CDR3 is TGTGCCACCAGCAGAGATGTCGGGCAGCCCCGAGATACGCAGTATTTT. It translates to CATSRDVGQPRDTQYF. This chain connects TRBV15 to TRBJ2-3; the D is unclear. The V and J ends lost 0 bases and 5 bases respectively, with 15 bases between them. CDR1 and CDR2 from the germline V gene are LNHNV and YYDKDF (reference sequence). The CDR3 loop spans 16 amino acids.

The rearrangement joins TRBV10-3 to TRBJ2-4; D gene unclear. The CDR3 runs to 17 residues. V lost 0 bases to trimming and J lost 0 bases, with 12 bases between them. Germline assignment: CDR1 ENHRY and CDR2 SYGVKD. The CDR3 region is CAISESQQSLAKNIQYF. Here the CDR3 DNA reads TGTGCCATCAGTGAGTCACAGCAATCCTTAGCCAAAAACATTCAGTACTTC.

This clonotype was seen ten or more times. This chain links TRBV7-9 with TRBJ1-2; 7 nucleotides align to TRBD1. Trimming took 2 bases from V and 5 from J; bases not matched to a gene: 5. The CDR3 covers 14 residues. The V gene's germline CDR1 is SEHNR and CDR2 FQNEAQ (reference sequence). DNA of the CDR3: TGTGCCAGCAGCTTAAAGACAGGGAGGTATGGCTACACCTTC. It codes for CASSLKTGRYGYTF.

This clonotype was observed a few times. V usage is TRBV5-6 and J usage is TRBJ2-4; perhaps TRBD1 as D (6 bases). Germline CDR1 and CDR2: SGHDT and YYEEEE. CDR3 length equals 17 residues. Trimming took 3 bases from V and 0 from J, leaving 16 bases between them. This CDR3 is CASSSNGGPIAKNIQYF. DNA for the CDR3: TGTGCCAGCAGCTCCAATGGGGGCCCTATAGCCAAAAACATTCAGTACTTC.

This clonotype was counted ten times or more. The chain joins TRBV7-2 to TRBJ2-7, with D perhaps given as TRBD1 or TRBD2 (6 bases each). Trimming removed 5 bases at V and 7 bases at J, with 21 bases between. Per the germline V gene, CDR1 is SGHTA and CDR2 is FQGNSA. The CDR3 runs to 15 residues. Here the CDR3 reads CASSPWNGGQQEQYF. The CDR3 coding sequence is TGTGCCAGCAGCCCATGGAACGGGGGCCAGCAAGAGCAGTACTTC. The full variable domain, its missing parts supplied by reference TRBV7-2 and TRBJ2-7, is GAGVSQSPSNKVTEKGKDVELRCDPISGHTALYWYRQSLGQGLEFLIYFQGNSAPDKSGLPSDRFSAERTGGSVSTLTIQRTQQEDSAVYLCASSPWNGGQQEQYFGPGTRLTVT.

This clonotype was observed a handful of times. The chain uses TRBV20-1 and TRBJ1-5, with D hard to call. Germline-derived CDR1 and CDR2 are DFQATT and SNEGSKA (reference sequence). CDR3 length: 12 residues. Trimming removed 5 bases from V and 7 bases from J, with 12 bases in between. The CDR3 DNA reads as TGCAGTGCTCAGGTTCAAAGACAGCCCCAGCATTTT. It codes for CSAQVQRQPQHF.

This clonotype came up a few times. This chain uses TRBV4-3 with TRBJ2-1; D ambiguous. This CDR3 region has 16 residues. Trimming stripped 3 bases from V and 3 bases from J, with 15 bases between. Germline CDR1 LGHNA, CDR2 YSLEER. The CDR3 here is CASSHETDRIYNEQFF. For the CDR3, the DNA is TGCGCCAGCAGCCACGAAACCGACCGAATCTACAATGAGCAGTTCTTC.

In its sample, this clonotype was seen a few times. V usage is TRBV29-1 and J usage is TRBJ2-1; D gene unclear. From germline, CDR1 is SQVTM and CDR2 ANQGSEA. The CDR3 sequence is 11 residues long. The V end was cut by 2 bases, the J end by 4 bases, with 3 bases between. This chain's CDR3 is CSVEWYNEQFF. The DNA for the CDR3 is TGCAGCGTTGAATGGTACAATGAGCAGTTCTTC.

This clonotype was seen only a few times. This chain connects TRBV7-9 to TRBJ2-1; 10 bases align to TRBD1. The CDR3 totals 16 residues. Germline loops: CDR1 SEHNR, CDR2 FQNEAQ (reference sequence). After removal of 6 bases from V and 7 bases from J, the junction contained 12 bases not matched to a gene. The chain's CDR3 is CASRGERWTGGNEQFF. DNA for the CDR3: TGTGCCAGCAGAGGGGAAAGGTGGACAGGGGGTAATGAGCAGTTCTTC. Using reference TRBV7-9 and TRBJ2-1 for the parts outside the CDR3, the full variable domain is DTGVSQNPRHKITKRGQNVTFRCDPISEHNRLYWYRQTLGQGPEFLTYFQNEAQLEKSRLLSDRFSAERPKGSFSTLEIQRTEQGDSAMYLCASRGERWTGGNEQFFGPGTRLTVL.

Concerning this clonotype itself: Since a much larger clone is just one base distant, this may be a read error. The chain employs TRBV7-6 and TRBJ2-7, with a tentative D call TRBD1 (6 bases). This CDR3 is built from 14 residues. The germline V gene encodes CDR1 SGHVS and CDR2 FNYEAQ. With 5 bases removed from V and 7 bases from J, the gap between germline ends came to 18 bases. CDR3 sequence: CASSRTESRGEQYF. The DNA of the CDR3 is TGTGCCAGCAGCCGGACAGAATCTAGGGGAGAGCAGTACTTC.

The CDR3 spells CASSPPWGYTF. Written as DNA, the CDR3 is TGTGCCAGCAGCCCCCCCTGGGGCTACACCTTC. This chain links TRBV7-9 with TRBJ1-2, with unresolved D. The length of the CDR3 is 11 residues. The germline V and J ends were trimmed by 5 bases and 8 bases, with 9 bases remaining between them. The germline V gene has CDR1 SEHNR and CDR2 FQNEAQ (reference sequence). Drawing the rest from reference TRBV7-9 and TRBJ1-2, the complete variable domain is DTGVSQNPRHKITKRGQNVTFRCDPISEHNRLYWYRQTLGQGPEFLTYFQNEAQLEKSRLLSDRFSAERPKGSFSTLEIQRTEQGDSAMYLCASSPPWGYTFGSGTRLTVV.

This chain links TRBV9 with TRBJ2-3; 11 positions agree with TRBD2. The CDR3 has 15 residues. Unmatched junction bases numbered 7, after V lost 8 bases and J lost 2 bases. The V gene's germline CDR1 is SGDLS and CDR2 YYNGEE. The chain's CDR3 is CASCPGLADTDTQYF. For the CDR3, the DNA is TGTGCCAGTTGCCCGGGACTAGCGGACACAGATACGCAGTATTTT.

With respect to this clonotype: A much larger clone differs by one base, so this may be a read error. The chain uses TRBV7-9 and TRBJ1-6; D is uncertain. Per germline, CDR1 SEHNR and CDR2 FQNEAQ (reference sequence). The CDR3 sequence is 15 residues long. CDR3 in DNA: TGTACCAGCAGCTTAGTAGGTGGCGGGGATTCACCCCTCCACTTT. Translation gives CTSSLVGGGDSPLHF.

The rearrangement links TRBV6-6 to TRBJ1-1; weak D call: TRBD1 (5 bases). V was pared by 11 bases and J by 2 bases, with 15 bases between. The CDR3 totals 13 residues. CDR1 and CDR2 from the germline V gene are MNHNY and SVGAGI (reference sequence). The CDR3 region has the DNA TGTGCCGGCCAAACAGGAGTTAACACTGAAGCTTTCTTT. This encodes CAGQTGVNTEAFF.

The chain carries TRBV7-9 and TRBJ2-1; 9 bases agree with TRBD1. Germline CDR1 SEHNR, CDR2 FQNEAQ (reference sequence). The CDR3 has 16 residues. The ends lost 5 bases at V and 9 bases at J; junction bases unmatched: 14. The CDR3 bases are TGTGCCAGCAGCCGGAAACAGGGGGCCTGGTTGAGTGAGCAGTTCTTC. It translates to CASSRKQGAWLSEQFF.

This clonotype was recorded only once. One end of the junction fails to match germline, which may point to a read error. For the CDR3, the DNA is TGTGCCAGTATGGGGGCAGCGCCTACCAGCACTGAAGCTCTCTTT. This gives the protein CASMGAAPTSTEALF. The chain combines TRBV19 with TRBJ1-1, with D perhaps matching TRBD1 (6 bases). Germline V CDR1 and CDR2: LNHDA, SQIVND (reference sequence). The CDR3 has 15 residues.

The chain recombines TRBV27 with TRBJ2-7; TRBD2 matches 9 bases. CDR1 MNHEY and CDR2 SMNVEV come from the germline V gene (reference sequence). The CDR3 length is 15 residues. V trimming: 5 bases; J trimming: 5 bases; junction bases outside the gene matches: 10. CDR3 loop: CASSPLAGGPDEQYF. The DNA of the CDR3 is TGTGCCAGCAGTCCCCTCGCGGGGGGGCCCGACGAGCAGTACTTC.